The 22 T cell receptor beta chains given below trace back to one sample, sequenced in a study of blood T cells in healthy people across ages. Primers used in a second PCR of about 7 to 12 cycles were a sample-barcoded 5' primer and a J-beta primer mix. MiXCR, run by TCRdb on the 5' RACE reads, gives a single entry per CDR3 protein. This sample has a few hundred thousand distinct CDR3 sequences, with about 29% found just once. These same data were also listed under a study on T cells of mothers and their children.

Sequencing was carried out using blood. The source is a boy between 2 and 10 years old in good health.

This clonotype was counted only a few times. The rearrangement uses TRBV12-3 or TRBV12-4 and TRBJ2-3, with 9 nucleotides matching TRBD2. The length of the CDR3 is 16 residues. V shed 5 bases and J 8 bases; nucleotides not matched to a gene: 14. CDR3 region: CASSLGGGSGRRTQYF. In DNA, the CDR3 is TGTGCCAGCAGTCTTGGGGGGGGAAGCGGGAGGCGTACGCAGTATTTT.

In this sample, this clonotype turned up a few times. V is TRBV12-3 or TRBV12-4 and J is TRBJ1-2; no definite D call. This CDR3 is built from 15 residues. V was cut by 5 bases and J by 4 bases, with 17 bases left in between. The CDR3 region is CASSMVSRLSYGYTF. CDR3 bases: TGTGCCAGCAGTATGGTATCCCGCCTGTCCTATGGCTACACCTTC.

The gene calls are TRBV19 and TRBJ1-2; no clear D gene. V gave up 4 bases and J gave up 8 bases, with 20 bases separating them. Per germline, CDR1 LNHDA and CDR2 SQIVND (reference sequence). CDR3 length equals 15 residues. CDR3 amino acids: CASSTGPVGGWGYTF. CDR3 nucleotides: TGTGCCAGTAGTACTGGGCCCGTTGGAGGGTGGGGCTACACCTTC.

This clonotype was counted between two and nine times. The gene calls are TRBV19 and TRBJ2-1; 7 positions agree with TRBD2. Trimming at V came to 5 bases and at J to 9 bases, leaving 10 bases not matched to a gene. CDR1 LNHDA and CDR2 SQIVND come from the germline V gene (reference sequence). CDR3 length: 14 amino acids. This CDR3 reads CASSGGRAVTEQFF. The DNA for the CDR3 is TGTGCCAGTAGTGGTGGGAGGGCCGTCACTGAGCAGTTCTTC. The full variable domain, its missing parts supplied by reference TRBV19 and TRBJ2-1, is DGGITQSPKYLFRKEGQNVTLSCEQNLNHDAMYWYRQDPGQGLRLIYYSQIVNDFQKGDIAEGYSVSREKKESFPLTVTSAQKNPTAFYLCASSGGRAVTEQFFGPGTRLTVL.

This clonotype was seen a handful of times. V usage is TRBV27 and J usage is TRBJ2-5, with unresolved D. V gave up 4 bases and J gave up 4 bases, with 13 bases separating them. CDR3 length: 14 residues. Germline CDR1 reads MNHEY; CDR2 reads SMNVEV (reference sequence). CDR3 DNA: TGTGCCAGCAGTTACGGACGCCCCAGAGAGACCCAGTACTTC. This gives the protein CASSYGRPRETQYF.

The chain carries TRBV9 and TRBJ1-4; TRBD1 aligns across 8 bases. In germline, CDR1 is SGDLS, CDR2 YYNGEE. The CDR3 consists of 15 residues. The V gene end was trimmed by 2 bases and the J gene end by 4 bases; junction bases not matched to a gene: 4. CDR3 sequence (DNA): TGTGCCAGCAGCGTTCAGGGGGCGGGTAATGAAAAACTGTTTTTT. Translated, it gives CASSVQGAGNEKLFF.

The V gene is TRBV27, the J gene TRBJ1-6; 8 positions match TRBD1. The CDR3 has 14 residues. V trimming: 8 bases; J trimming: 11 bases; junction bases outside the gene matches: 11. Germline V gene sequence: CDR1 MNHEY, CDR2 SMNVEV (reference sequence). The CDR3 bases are TGTGCCAGCTCTTTGACAGGGGCCAATACACCCCTCCACTTT. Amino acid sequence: CASSLTGANTPLHF.

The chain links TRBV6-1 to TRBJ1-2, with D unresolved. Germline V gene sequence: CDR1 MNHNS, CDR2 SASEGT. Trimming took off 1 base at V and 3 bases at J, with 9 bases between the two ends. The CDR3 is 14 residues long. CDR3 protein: CASSEVVSYYGYTF. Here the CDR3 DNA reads TGTGCCAGCAGTGAAGTGGTCAGTTACTATGGCTACACCTTC.

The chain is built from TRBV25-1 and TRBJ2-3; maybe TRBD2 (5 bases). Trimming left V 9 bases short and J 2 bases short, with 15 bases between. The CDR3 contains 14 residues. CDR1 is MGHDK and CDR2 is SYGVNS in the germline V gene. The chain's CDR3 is CARPTGVSTDTQYF. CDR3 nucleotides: TGTGCCAGGCCCACCGGGGTCTCCACAGATACGCAGTATTTT. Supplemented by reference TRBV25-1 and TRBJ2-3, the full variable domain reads EADIYQTPRYLVIGTGKKITLECSQTMGHDKMYWYQQDPGMELHLIHYSYGVNSTEKGDLSSESTVSRIRTEHFPLTLESARPSHTSQYLCARPTGVSTDTQYFGPGTRLTVL.

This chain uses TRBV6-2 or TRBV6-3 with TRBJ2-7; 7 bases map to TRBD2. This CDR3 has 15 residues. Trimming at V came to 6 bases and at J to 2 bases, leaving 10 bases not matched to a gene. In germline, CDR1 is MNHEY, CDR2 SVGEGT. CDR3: CASRDEAGSTYEQYF. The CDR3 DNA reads TGTGCCAGCAGGGATGAAGCGGGAAGTACCTACGAGCAGTACTTC.

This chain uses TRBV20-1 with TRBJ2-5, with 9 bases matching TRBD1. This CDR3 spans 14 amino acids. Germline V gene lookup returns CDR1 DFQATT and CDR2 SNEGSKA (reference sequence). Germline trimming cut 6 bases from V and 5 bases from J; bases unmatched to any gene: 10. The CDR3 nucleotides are TGCAGTGCGCTGTTGGGACAGGGTGCGGAGACCCAGTACTTC. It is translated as CSALLGQGAETQYF.

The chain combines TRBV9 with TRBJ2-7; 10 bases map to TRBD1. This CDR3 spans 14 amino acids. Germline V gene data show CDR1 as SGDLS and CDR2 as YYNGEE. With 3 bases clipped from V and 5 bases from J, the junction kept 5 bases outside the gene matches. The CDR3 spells CASSGGTGDDEQYF. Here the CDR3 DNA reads TGTGCCAGCAGCGGGGGGACAGGGGACGACGAGCAGTACTTC.

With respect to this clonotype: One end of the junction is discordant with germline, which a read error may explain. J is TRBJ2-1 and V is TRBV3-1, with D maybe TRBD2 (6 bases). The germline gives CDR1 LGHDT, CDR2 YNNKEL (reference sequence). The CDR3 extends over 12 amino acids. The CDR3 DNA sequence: TGTGCCGGCAGCCATGGGGACTCTGGGCAGTTCTTC. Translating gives CAGSHGDSGQFF.

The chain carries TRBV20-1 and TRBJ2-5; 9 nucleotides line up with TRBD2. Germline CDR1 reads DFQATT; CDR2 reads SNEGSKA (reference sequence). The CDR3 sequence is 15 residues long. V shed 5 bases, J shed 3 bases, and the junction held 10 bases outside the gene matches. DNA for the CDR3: TGCAGTGCTGGCCCTCGGGTAGCGGGGGAAGAGACCCAGTACTTC. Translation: CSAGPRVAGEETQYF.

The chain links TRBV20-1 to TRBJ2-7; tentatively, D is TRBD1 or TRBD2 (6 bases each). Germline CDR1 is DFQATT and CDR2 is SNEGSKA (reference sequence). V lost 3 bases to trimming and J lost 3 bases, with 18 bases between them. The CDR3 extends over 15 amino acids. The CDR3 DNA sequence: TGCAGTGCTAGCCCTCTGGGGGGCGTTTTCTACGAGCAGTACTTC. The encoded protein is CSASPLGGVFYEQYF.

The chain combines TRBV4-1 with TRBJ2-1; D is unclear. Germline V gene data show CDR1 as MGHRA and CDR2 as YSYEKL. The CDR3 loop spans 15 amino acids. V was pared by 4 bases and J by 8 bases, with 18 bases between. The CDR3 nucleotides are TGCGCCAGCAGCCTCCTCCTAGGTCGGTTTTATGAGCAGTTCTTC. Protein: CASSLLLGRFYEQFF.

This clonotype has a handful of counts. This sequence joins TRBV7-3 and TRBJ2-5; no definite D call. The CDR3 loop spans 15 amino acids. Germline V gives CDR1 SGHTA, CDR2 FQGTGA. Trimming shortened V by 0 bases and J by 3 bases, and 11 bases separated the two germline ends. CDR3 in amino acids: CASSLTPKNKETQYF. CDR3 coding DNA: TGTGCCAGCAGCTTAACGCCGAAGAACAAAGAGACCCAGTACTTC. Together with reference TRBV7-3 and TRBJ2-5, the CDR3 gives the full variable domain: GAGVSQTPSNKVTEKGKYVELRCDPISGHTALYWYRQSLGQGPEFLIYFQGTGAADDSGLPNDRFFAVRPEGSVSTLKIQRTERGDSAVYLCASSLTPKNKETQYFGPGTRLLVL.

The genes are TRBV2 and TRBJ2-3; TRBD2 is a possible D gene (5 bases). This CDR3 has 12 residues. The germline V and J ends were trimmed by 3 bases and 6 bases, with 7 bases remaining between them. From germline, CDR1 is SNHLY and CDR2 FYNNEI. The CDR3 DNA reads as TGTGCCAGCAGTGAGATAGCGGATACGCAGTATTTT. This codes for CASSEIADTQYF.

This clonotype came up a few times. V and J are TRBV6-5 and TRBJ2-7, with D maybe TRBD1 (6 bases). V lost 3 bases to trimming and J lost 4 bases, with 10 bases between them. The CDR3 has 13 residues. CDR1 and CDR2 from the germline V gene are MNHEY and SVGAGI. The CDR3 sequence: CASSYTDRYEQYF. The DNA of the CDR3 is TGTGCCAGCAGTTATACCGACAGGTACGAGCAGTACTTC.

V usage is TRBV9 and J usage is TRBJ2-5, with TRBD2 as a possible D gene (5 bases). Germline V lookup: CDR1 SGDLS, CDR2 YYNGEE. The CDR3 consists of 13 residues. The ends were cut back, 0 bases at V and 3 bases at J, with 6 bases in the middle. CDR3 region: CASSVDGEETQYF. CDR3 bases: TGTGCCAGCAGCGTAGACGGGGAAGAGACCCAGTACTTC. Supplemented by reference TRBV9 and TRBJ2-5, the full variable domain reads DSGVTQTPKHLITATGQRVTLRCSPRSGDLSVYWYQQSLDQGLQFLIQYYNGEERAKGNILERFSAQQFPDLHSELNLSSLELGDSALYFCASSVDGEETQYFGPGTRLLVL.

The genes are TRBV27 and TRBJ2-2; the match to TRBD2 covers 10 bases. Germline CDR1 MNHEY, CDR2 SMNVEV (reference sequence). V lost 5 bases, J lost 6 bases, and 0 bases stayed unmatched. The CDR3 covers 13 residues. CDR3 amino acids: CASSSGRAGELFF. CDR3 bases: TGTGCCAGCAGTAGCGGGAGGGCCGGGGAGCTGTTTTTT.

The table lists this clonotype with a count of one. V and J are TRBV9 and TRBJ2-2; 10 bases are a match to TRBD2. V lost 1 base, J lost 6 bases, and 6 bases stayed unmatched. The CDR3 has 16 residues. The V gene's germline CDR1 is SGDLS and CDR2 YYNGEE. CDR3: CASSVRERGGPGELFF. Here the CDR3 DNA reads TGTGCCAGCAGCGTAAGAGAGCGGGGGGGCCCCGGGGAGCTGTTTTTT.